This entry concerns a single TCR beta chain. The CDR3 contains 16 residues. Per germline, CDR1 SGHTA and CDR2 FQGNSA. V lost 4 bases, J lost 6 bases, and 8 bases stayed unmatched. Primers: 60 Vbeta forward and 13 Jbeta reverse. The data were produced by immunoSEQ multiplex PCR, yet TCRdb's version contains in-frame clones alone and is incomplete. The sample includes around 200,000 clones, about 80% of them seen just once. This sample is part of a study of cytomegalovirus exposure and HLA in healthy donors. The sample comprised PBMCs. The chain recombines TRBV7-2 with TRBJ2-4; 11 nucleotides line up with TRBD2. The TCR comes from a woman between 50 and 59 years old in good health and CMV-seronegative. CDR3 sequence reads: CASSSTSGRTGNIQYF. CDR3 nucleotides: TGTGCCAGCAGCTCCACTAGCGGGAGAACGGGAAACATTCAGTACTTC.